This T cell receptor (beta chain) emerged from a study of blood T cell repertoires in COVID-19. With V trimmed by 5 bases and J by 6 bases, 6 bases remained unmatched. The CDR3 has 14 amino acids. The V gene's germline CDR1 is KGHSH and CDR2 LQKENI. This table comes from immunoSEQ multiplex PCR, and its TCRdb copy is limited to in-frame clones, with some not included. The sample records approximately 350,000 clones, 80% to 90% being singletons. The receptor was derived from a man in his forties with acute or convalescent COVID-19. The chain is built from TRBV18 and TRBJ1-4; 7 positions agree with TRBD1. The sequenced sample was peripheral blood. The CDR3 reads CASSTKTGYEKLFF. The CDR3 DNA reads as TGTGCCAGCTCAACGAAGACAGGGTATGAAAAACTGTTTTTT.